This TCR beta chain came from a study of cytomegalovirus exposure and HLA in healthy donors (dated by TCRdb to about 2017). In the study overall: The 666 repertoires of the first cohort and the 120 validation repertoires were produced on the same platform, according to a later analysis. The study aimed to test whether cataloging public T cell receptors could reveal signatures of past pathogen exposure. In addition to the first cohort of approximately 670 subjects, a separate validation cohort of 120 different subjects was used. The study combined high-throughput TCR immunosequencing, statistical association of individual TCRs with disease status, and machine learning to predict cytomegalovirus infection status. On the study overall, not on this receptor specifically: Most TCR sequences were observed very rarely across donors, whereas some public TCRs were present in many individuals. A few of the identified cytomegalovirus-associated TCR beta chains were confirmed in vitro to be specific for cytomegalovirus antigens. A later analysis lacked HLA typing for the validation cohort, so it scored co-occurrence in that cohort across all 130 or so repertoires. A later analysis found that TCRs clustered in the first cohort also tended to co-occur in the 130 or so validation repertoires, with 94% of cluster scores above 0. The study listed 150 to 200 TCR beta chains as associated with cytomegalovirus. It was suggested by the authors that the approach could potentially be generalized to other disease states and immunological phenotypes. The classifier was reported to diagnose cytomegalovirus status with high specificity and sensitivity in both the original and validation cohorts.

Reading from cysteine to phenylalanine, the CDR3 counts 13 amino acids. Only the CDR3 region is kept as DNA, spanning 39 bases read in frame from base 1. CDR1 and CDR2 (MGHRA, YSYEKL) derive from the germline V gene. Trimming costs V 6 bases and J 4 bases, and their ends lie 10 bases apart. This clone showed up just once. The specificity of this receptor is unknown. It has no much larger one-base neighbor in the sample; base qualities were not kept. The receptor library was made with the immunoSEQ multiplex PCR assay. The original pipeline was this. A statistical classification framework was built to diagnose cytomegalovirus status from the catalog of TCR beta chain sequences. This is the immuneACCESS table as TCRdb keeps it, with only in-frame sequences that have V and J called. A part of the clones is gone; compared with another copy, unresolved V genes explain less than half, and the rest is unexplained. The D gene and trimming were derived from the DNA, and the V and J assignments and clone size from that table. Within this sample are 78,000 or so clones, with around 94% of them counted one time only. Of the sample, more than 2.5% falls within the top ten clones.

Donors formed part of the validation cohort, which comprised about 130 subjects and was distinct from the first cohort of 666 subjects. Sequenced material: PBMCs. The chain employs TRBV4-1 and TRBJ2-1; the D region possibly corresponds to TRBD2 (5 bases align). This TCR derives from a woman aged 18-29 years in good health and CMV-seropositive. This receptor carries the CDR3 CASRQTGYNEQFF. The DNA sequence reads TGCGCCAGCAGACAGACGGGATACAATGAGCAGTTCTTC.